The next 10 T cell receptor beta chains were all read from a single sample in a study of T cell changes during pregnancy in multiple sclerosis. Only in-frame clones appear in the TCRdb table, and some are missing; sequencing was by immunoSEQ multiplex PCR. The sample gives more than 55,000 clones, roughly nine tenths of which show up once; 1.5% to 2% is in the top ten. Sequencing was performed on peripheral blood, taken in the first trimester of pregnancy. The origin of the receptors is a female donor in good health, enrolled as a control in a pregnancy study.

The V call is TRBV2, the J call TRBJ2-5; D may be TRBD2 (5 bases). The V gene lost 3 bases and the J gene lost 4 bases, with 15 bases spanning the gap. Per germline, CDR1 SNHLY and CDR2 FYNNEI. The CDR3 sequence is 15 residues long. This CDR3 reads CASSDLEAMLETQYF. The DNA of the CDR3 is TGTGCCAGCAGTGATCTGGAGGCTATGTTAGAGACCCAGTACTTC.

The chain recombines TRBV7-7 with TRBJ1-1; D is possibly TRBD1 (6 bases). Germline-derived CDR1 and CDR2 are SSHAT and FNYEAQ (reference sequence). V shed 4 bases and J shed 1 base, with 7 bases lying between them. The CDR3 has 13 amino acids. The CDR3 coding sequence is TGTGCCAGCAGCTCGGACAGGAACACTGAAGCTTTCTTT. Translating it yields CASSSDRNTEAFF. The complete variable domain, with remaining parts taken from reference TRBV7-7 and TRBJ1-1, reads GAGVSQSPRYKVTKRGQDVTLRCDPISSHATLYWYQQALGQGPEFLTYFNYEAQPDKSGLPSDRFSAERPEGSISTLTIQRTEQRDSAMYRCASSSDRNTEAFFGQGTRLTVV.

This clone came up once. This chain joins TRBV4-1 and TRBJ2-1; D ambiguous. Germline-derived CDR1 and CDR2 are MGHRA and YSYEKL. CDR3 length: 13 amino acids. The V end lost 3 bases, the J end lost 9 bases, and 12 bases lay between the germline ends. CDR3 nucleotides: TGCGCCAGCAGCCAGACAATAGTAAGTGAGCAGTTCTTC. Translation gives CASSQTIVSEQFF.

This clone was seen a single time. J is TRBJ2-7 and V is TRBV4-1; a possible D gene is TRBD1 (6 bases). Trimming removed 0 bases from V and 2 bases from J, with 11 bases in between. The CDR3 contains 15 residues. The germline V gene encodes CDR1 MGHRA and CDR2 YSYEKL. CDR3 sequence: CASSQEGAGAYEQYF. The CDR3, as DNA: TGCGCCAGCAGCCAAGAAGGGGCAGGGGCCTACGAGCAGTACTTC.

The rearrangement joins TRBV18 to TRBJ2-1; unclear D gene. The CDR3 is 12 amino acids. The V and J ends lost 3 bases and 8 bases respectively, with 8 bases between them. CDR1 KGHSH and CDR2 LQKENI come from the germline V gene. The CDR3 region is CASSPSSDEQFF. The CDR3 DNA sequence: TGTGCCAGCTCACCGTCTTCGGATGAGCAGTTCTTC.

The chain couples TRBV27 to TRBJ2-6; no definite D call. V gave up 4 bases and J gave up 2 bases, with 6 bases separating them. The CDR3 totals 14 residues. CDR1 MNHEY and CDR2 SMNVEV come from the germline V gene (reference sequence). The DNA of the CDR3 is TGTGCCAGCAGTTACAATCCTGGGGCCAACGTCCTGACTTTC. This translates into CASSYNPGANVLTF.

As regards this clone: At the DNA level, this CDR3 is encoded by other sequences in the same sample as well. The J gene is TRBJ1-5, the V gene TRBV19, with 7 bases lining up with TRBD1. CDR1 is LNHDA and CDR2 is SQIVND in the germline V gene (reference sequence). The CDR3 has 13 amino acids. With 4 bases clipped from V and 4 bases from J, the junction kept 1 base outside the gene matches. The CDR3 loop reads CASSTTGNQPQHF. CDR3 nucleotides: TGTGCCAGTAGTACGACAGGGAATCAGCCCCAGCATTTT.

V gene TRBV5-1 combines with J gene TRBJ2-5, with D tentatively TRBD1 (5 bases). The germline CDR1 and CDR2 sequences are SGHRS and YFSETQ. CDR3 length: 14 residues. V was shortened by 0 bases and J by 2 bases, with 8 bases between the two germline ends. CDR3 region: CASSLEGAQETQYF. CDR3 DNA: TGCGCCAGCAGCTTGGAAGGGGCGCAAGAGACCCAGTACTTC.

V usage is TRBV6-5 and J usage is TRBJ2-5, with a weak D call TRBD1 (6 bases). The CDR3 is made up of 13 amino acids. V lost 5 bases and J 3 bases, leaving 10 bases between the germline ends. The germline V gene encodes CDR1 MNHEY and CDR2 SVGAGI. CDR3 in amino acids: CASSPQGKETQYF. In DNA, the CDR3 is TGTGCCAGCAGTCCCCAGGGGAAAGAGACCCAGTACTTC.

The chain employs TRBV28 and TRBJ1-1; no definite D call. The CDR3 is made up of 13 amino acids. Deletions cut 2 bases from V and 5 bases from J, with 9 bases between. Germline lookup yields CDR1 MDHEN and CDR2 SYDVKM. This chain's CDR3 is CASSLLAGTEAFF. CDR3 coding DNA: TGTGCCAGCAGTTTACTCGCGGGTACTGAAGCTTTCTTT.